This T cell receptor (beta chain) was recovered during a study of T cell responses to AZD1222 COVID-19 vaccine (dated by TCRdb to the early 2020s). For context, the study as a whole: AZD1222 recipients given second doses at about 4 weeks or at about 12 weeks were pooled, since spike-specific TCR depth and breadth were not found to differ between the two schedules. Trial participants were enrolled by age into subgroups of 18-55, 56-69 and 70-plus years, and 148, 28 and 57 TCR-sequenced participants, respectively, were included in these subgroups. TCR sequencing covered 230 to 250 trial participants: 207 given two doses of AZD1222 and about 26 given two doses of MenACWY control vaccine.

According to the germline V gene (reference sequence), CDR1 reads DFQATT and CDR2 reads SNEGSKA. V loses 3 bases, J loses 2 bases, and the germline ends lie 23 bases apart. From its cysteine to its phenylalanine, the CDR3 spans 18 amino acids. The retained sequence is limited to the CDR3, 54 bases, with the frame set at the first base. The label giving this sample's time point can be read as: baseline before first vaccination. Samples from vaccinated people were obtained from the UK trials COV001 and COV002, which included a single-blind randomized controlled phase 2/3 trial of AZD1222 (ChAdOx1 nCoV-19) in healthy adults. For TCRbeta chain sequencing, PBMC samples from trial participants were taken at day 0 and at day 28 after the second dose. The CDR3 regions of human TCRbeta chains were analyzed by immunosequencing. The authors' analysis ran thus. TCRs in the repertoires were compared against a reference library of SARS-CoV-2-specific TCRs that had been generated with the MIRA antigen-specificity platform. Breadth was defined as the fraction of unique TCRs that were SARS-CoV-2-associated, and depth was defined as the fraction of total T cells that were SARS-CoV-2-associated. Using the MIRA data, each spike-specific TCR was assigned both to the spike region to which the TCR was reactive and to a CD4 or CD8 class. Log10-transformed breadth and depth values were compared by one-way ANOVA with Sidak's multiple comparisons tests. TCRdb retrieved this table from immuneACCESS and kept in-frame rearrangements only. Not all clones are present; in checked studies, unresolved V genes account for under half, and no reason is known for the remainder. Clone size and the V and J calls come from that table; the DNA yielded D and trimming. The table for this sample lists roughly 91,000 clones; roughly nine tenths of them were counted only once. 2% to 2.5% of the sample belongs to the ten largest clones.

Paper-wide results and their limitations: The 56-69-year group was small, and its depth increase did not reach significance, likely because of low power. Vaccine-associated CD4 TCRs spanned the whole spike protein, with dominant responses in regions 160-218 and 743-854. Participants were mostly white British and included more females than males, and it was suggested by the authors that clonal diversity may have been underestimated. Conclusions about previously exposed vaccinees are limited, since just five or six AZD1222 recipients were seropositive for SARS-CoV-2 at baseline. Reportedly, almost half of the unique spike-specific TCRs recognized epitopes lying outside the regions that are mutated in the B.1.351 and B.1.1.7 variants. Because no day 14 peak-response samples were available, the repertoires could be characterized only after the peak T cell response. Spike-specific TCR breadth and depth rose significantly after two AZD1222 doses compared with day 0 and with MenACWY recipients.

As for this clone: No cognate antigen has been identified for it. No base quality information exists; no much larger clone differs at one position.

The TCR was taken from an adult in good health. The sequences come from peripheral blood, collected on day 0 of AZD1222 vaccination. The chain is made from TRBV20-1 and TRBJ1-5, with TRBD1 as a weak D call on 5 bases. The CDR3 corresponds to CSASFRPGRGIGNQPQHF. The DNA sequence follows: TGCAGTGCTAGTTTCCGGCCAGGGAGGGGAATTGGCAATCAGCCCCAGCATTTT.